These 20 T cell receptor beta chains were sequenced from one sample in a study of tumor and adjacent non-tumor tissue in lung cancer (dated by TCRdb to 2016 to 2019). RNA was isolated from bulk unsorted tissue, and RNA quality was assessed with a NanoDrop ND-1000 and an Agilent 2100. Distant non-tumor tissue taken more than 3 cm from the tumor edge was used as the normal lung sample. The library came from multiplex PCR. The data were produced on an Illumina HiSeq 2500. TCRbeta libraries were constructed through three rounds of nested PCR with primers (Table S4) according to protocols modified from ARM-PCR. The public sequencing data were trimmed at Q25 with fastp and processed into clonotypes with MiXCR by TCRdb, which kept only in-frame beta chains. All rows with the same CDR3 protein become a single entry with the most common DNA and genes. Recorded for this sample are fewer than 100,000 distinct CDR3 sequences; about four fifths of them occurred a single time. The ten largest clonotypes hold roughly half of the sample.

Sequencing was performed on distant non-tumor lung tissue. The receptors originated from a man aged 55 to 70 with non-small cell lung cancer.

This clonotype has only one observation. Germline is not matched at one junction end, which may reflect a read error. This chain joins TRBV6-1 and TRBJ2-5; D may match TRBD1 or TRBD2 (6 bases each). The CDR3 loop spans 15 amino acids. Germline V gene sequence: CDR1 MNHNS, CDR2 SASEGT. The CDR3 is CASSEQTSRGKTKYF. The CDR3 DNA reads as TGTGCCAGCAGTGAACAAACTAGCAGGGGTAAGACCAAGTACTTC.

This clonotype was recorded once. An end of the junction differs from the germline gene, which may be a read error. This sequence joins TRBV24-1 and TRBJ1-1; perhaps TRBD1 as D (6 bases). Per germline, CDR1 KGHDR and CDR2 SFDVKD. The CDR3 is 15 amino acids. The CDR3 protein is CATSDSRQVYTEAFF. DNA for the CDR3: TGTGCCACCAGTGATTCTAGACAGGTGTACACTGAGGCTTTCTTT.

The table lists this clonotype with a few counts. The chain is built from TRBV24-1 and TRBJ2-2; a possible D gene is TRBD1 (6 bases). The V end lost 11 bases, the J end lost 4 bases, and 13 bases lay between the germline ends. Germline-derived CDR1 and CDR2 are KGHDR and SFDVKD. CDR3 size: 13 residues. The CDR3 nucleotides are TGTGCCAGTCAACAGGGATCCACCGGGGAGCTGTTTTTT. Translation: CASQQGSTGELFF.

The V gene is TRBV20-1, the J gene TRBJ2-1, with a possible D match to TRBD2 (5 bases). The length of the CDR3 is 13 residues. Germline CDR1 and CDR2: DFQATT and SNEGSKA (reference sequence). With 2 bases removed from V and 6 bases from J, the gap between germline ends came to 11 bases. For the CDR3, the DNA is TGCAGTGCTAGAAGGCTAGCAGGCAATGAGCAGTTCTTC. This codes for CSARRLAGNEQFF.

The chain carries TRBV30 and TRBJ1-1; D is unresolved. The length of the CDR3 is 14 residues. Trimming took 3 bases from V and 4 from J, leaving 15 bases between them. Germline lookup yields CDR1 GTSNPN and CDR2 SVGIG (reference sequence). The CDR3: CAWRVIGSRTEAFF. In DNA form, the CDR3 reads TGTGCCTGGAGGGTAATAGGCTCCCGCACTGAAGCTTTCTTT.

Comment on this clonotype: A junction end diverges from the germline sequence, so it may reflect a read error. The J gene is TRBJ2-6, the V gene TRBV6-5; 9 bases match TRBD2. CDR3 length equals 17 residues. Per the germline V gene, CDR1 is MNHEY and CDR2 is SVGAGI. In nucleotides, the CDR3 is TGTGCCAGCAACCTAGCGGGAACCAGCTCTGGGGCCAACGCCCTGACTTTC. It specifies CASNLAGTSSGANALTF.

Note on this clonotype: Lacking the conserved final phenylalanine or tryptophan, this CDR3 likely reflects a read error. This chain's CDR3 is CASSLTPNPYGRNTEAFL. The CDR3 bases are TGTGCCAGCAGCTTGACGCCGAATCCGTATGGTCGGAACACTGAAGCTTTCCTT. The V and J genes are TRBV11-3 and TRBJ1-1, with D uncertain. V was pared by 3 bases and J by 1 base, with 21 bases between. The CDR3 covers 18 residues. CDR1 is SGHNT and CDR2 is YENEEA in the germline V gene.

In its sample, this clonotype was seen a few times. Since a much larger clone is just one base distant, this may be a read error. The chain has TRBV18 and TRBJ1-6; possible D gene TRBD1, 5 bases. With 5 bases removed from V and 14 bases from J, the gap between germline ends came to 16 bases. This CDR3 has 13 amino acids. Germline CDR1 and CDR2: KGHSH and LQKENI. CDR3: CASSWGTPASLHF. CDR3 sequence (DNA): TGTGCCAGCTCATGGGGGACGCCCGCTTCCCTCCACTTT.

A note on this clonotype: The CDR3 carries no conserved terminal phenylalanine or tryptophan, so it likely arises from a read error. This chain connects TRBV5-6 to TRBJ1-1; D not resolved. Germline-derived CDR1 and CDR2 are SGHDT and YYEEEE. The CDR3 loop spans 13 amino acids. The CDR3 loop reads CASGLLEGSEAFV. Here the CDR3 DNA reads TGTGCCAGCGGCTTGCTTGAGGGCAGTGAAGCTTTCGTT.

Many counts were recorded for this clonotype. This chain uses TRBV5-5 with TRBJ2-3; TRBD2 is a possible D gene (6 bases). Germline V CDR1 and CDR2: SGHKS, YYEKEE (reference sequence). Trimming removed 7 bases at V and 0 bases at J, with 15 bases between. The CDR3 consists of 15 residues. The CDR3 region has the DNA TGTGCCAGCGGTCGGTCCGGGGGTAGCACAGATACGCAGTATTTT. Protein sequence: CASGRSGGSTDTQYF.

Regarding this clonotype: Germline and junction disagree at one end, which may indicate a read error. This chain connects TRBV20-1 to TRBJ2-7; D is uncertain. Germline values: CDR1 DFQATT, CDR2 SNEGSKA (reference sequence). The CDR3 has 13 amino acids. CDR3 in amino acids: CSVRDGSSYEQYF. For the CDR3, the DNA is TGCAGTGTTAGAGATGGGTCTTCCTACGAGCAGTATTTC.

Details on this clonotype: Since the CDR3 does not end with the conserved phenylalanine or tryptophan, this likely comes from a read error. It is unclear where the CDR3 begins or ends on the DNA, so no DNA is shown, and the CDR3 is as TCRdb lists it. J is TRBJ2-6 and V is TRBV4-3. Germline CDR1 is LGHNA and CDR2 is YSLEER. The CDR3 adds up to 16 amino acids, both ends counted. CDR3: CASSQEAVSGANAVTL.

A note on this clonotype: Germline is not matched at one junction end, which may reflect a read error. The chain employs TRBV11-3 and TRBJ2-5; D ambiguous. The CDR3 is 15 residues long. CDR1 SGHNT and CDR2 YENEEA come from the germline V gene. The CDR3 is CASSLEKVYQENQYF. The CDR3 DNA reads TGTGCCAGCAGCTTAGAAAAGGTGTATCAAGAGAACCAGTACTTC. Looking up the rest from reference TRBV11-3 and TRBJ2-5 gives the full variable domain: EAGVVQSPRYKIIEKKQPVAFWCNPISGHNTLYWYLQNLGQGPELLIRYENEEAVDDSQLPKDRFSAERLKGVDSTLKIQPAELGDSAVYLCASSLEKVYQENQYFGPGTRLLVL.

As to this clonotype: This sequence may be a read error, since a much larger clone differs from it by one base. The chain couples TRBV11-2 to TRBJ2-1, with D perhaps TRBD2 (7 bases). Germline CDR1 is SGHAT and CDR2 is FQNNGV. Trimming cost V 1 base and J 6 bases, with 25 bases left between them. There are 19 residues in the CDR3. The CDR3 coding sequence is TGTGCCAGCAGCTTAGTGCGGGGTAGCGTGAGGGAGGGGGTCAATGAGCAGTTCTTC. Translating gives CASSLVRGSVREGVNEQFF.

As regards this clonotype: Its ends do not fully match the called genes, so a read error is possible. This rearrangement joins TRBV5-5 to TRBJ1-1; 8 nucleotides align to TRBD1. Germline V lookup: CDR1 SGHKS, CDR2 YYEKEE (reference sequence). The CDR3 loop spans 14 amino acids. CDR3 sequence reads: CANSLGQADTDAFF. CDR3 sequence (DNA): TGTGCCAACAGCTTGGGACAGGCTGACACTGATGCTTTCTTT.

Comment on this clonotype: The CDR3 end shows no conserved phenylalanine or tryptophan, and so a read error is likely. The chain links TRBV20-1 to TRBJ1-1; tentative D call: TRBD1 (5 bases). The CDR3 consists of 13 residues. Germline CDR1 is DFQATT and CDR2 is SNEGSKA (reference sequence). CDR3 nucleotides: TGCAGTACGTTGGGACGGGTGAACATTGAAGCTTTCTAT. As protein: CSTLGRVNIEAFY.

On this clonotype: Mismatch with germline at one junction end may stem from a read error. The CDR3 DNA reads as TGCGCCTGCAGCCTCGGGCAGCGGTGGAATGAGCAGTTCTTC. Its translation is CACSLGQRWNEQFF. The gene calls are TRBV4-3 and TRBJ2-1; possibly TRBD2 for D (5 bases). CDR1 and CDR2 (germline): LGHNA, YSLEER. The CDR3 is 14 residues long.

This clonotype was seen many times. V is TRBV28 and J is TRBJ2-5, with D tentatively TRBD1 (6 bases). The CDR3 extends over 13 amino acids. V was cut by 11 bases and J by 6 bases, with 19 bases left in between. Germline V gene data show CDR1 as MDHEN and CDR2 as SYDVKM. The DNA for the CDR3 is TGTGCCGGGGGCTACAGAGGAGGAAAGACCCAGTACTTC. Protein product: CAGGYRGGKTQYF.

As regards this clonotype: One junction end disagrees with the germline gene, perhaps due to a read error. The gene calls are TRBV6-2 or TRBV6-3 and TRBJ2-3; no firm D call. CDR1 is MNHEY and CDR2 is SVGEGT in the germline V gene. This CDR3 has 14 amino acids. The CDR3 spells CASSYRAKRDTHYF. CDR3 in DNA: TGTGCCAGCAGTTACCGGGCCAAAAGAGATACGCACTATTTT.

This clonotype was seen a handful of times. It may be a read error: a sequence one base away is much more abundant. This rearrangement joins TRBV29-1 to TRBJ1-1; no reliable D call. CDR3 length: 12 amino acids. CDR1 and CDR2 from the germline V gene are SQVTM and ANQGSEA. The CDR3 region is CSASELRTEASF. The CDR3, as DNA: TGCAGCGCCTCAGAGTTGAGGACTGAAGCTTCCTTT.